Below are 27 T cell receptor beta chains sequenced from a single sample in a study of CD8 T cells in ankylosing spondylitis. The study, taken as a whole, reports: There was a TCR beta motif, made of eight highly homologous variants, that appeared characteristic of ankylosing spondylitis blood.

These receptors are not linked to any known antigen. From the 5' RACE reads, TCRdb called clonotypes with MiXCR, one entry per CDR3 protein. The table has around 890,000 distinct CDR3 sequences, 12% seen once; the top ten hold 0.51%. Sequencing was performed on blood, either unsorted or a sorted T cell fraction (not recorded which). The receptors shown here come from a male donor with ankylosing spondylitis.

This clonotype has a handful of counts. The chain carries TRBV7-2 and TRBJ1-3; TRBD1 matches 7 bases. The CDR3 contains 14 residues. The trim removed 3 bases at V and 2 bases at J, leaving 1 base unmatched. In germline, CDR1 is SGHTA, CDR2 FQGNSA. The chain's CDR3 is CASSLDRTGNTIYF. In nucleotides, the CDR3 is TGTGCCAGCAGCTTGGACAGGACTGGAAACACCATATATTTT.

This chain links TRBV6-5 with TRBJ2-2; D is possibly TRBD2 (6 bases). The V and J ends lost 0 bases and 1 base respectively, with 6 bases between them. The V gene's germline CDR1 is MNHEY and CDR2 SVGAGI. The CDR3 is made up of 15 amino acids. CDR3 residues: CASSYSAGNTGELFF. CDR3 in DNA: TGTGCCAGCAGTTACTCAGCGGGGAACACCGGGGAGCTGTTTTTT.

The genes are TRBV10-3 and TRBJ2-3; TRBD2 aligns across 9 bases. Germline V gives CDR1 ENHRY, CDR2 SYGVKD. Trimming took 6 bases from V and 5 from J; bases not matched to a gene: 6. CDR3 length: 14 amino acids. CDR3 protein: CAIRTSGGGDTQYF. CDR3 bases: TGTGCCATCAGGACTAGCGGAGGGGGAGATACGCAGTATTTT.

This clonotype was seen just once. The chain carries TRBV4-2 and TRBJ2-7; possible D gene TRBD1, 6 bases. CDR1 is LGHNA, CDR2 YNFKEQ, per germline. The V end was cut by 4 bases, the J end by 5 bases, with 18 bases between. The CDR3 contains 15 residues. The DNA for the CDR3 is TGTGCCAGCAGCCGAGCCAATCAAAAGGGGGACGAGCAGTACTTC. Protein: CASSRANQKGDEQYF.

The chain carries TRBV5-6 and TRBJ1-6; 9 bases line up with TRBD1. With V trimmed by 6 bases and J by 4 bases, 5 bases remained unmatched. Per germline, CDR1 SGHDT and CDR2 YYEEEE. CDR3 length equals 15 residues. The CDR3 DNA is TGTGCCAGCACGGGGACAGGGAAATATAATTCACCCCTCCACTTT. It codes for CASTGTGKYNSPLHF.

This sequence joins TRBV20-1 and TRBJ2-7; possibly TRBD2 for D (5 bases). In germline, CDR1 is DFQATT, CDR2 SNEGSKA (reference sequence). This CDR3 is 13 amino acids long. Trimming removed 6 bases at V and 6 bases at J, with 18 bases between. The chain's CDR3 is CSATGNMPPEQYF. As DNA, the CDR3 is TGCAGTGCCACCGGGAACATGCCCCCCGAGCAGTACTTC.

This clonotype was seen a handful of times. The rearrangement links TRBV5-5 to TRBJ2-7; 7 bases match TRBD2. CDR3 length: 14 residues. Germline V gives CDR1 SGHKS, CDR2 YYEKEE (reference sequence). With 6 bases clipped from V and 8 bases from J, the junction kept 14 bases outside the gene matches. CDR3 nucleotides: TGTGCCAGCATTCGCGAAGCGGGGATCTATAAGCAGTACTTC. Translation: CASIREAGIYKQYF.

A few counts support this clonotype. V gene TRBV6-2 or TRBV6-3 combines with J gene TRBJ2-7; D uncertain. Trimming removed 2 bases at V and 5 bases at J, with 10 bases between. The CDR3 sequence is 13 residues long. The germline V gene encodes CDR1 MNHEY and CDR2 SVGEGT. As DNA, the CDR3 is TGTGCCAGCAGTTACCCTAACATAGACGAGCAGTACTTC. It is translated as CASSYPNIDEQYF.

As for this clonotype: Germline is not matched at one junction end, which may reflect a read error. The V call is TRBV20-1, the J call TRBJ2-1; 7 nucleotides line up with TRBD1. The CDR3 has 12 amino acids. The germline CDR1 and CDR2 sequences are DFQATT and SNEGSKA (reference sequence). CDR3 sequence (DNA): TGCGGTGCTAGACAGGGTCCCTCCTTCTTATTCTTC. Translated: CGARQGPSFLFF.

This clonotype came up a few times. This chain connects TRBV21-1 to TRBJ2-5; the DNA was not compared with TRBD1, the D call given in the table. TRBV21-1 counts as a pseudogene. CDR3 length equals 17 residues. The CDR3 DNA follows: TGTGCCAGCAGCACTTGCCGAGGCCAGGGGGGACAAGAGACCCAGTACTTC. Amino acid sequence: CASSTCRGQGGQETQYF.

This rearrangement joins TRBV20-1 to TRBJ2-2; D perhaps matches TRBD1 (5 bases). Germline CDR1 DFQATT, CDR2 SNEGSKA (reference sequence). CDR3 length equals 15 residues. The ends were cut back, 5 bases at V and 0 bases at J, with 13 bases in the middle. CDR3 sequence reads: CSAHFRTTNTGELFF. In DNA form, the CDR3 reads TGCAGTGCTCACTTCAGGACAACGAACACCGGGGAGCTGTTTTTT.

The CDR3 loop reads CSAFLPFRGSYNEQFF. CDR3 nucleotide sequence: TGCAGTGCCTTTCTCCCTTTTCGCGGGAGTTACAATGAGCAGTTCTTC. The chain employs TRBV20-1 and TRBJ2-1; 7 positions agree with TRBD2. The germline CDR1 and CDR2 sequences are DFQATT and SNEGSKA (reference sequence). V shed 6 bases, J shed 4 bases, and the junction held 15 bases outside the gene matches. The CDR3 totals 16 residues.

In its sample, this clonotype was seen a few times. The chain is built from TRBV4-1 and TRBJ2-6; 7 nucleotides agree with TRBD1. In germline, CDR1 is MGHRA, CDR2 YSYEKL. The CDR3 sequence is 17 residues long. Trimming at V came to 4 bases and at J to 0 bases, leaving 6 bases not matched to a gene. Here the CDR3 DNA reads TGCGCCAGCAGCCCGGGACAGATCTACTCTGGGGCCAACGTCCTGACTTTC. Protein: CASSPGQIYSGANVLTF.

The chain employs TRBV20-1 and TRBJ2-3, with D perhaps being TRBD1 or TRBD2 (7 bases each). From germline, CDR1 is DFQATT and CDR2 SNEGSKA (reference sequence). The germline V and J ends were trimmed by 8 bases and 2 bases, with 14 bases remaining between them. This CDR3 comprises 13 residues. CDR3 sequence reads: CSSGGGTTDTQYF. The CDR3 coding sequence is TGCAGTTCAGGGGGGGGGACCACAGATACGCAGTATTTT.

There are many counts of this clonotype. V and J are TRBV12-3 or TRBV12-4 and TRBJ2-4, with D possibly called TRBD1 or TRBD2 (5 bases each). The V gene lost 5 bases and the J gene lost 8 bases, with 13 bases spanning the gap. The CDR3 totals 13 residues. The DNA for the CDR3 is TGTGCCAGCAGTCCCCCGGGGCGGTACATTCAGTACTTC. Translating it yields CASSPPGRYIQYF.

The chain joins TRBV20-1 to TRBJ2-6; D not certain. Germline values: CDR1 DFQATT, CDR2 SNEGSKA (reference sequence). This CDR3 has 14 residues. The V and J ends lost 7 bases and 0 bases respectively, with 10 bases between them. The DNA of the CDR3 is TGCAGTGGAAGCTCGAGCTCTGGGGCCAACGTCCTGACTTTC. It codes for CSGSSSSGANVLTF.

This clonotype was seen more than once but under ten times. The chain carries TRBV25-1 and TRBJ2-6, with 8 bases matching TRBD1. After removal of 7 bases from V and 4 bases from J, the junction contained 9 bases not matched to a gene. CDR3 length equals 16 residues. From germline, CDR1 is MGHDK and CDR2 SYGVNS. CDR3 protein: CASTPTGASGANVLTF. CDR3 nucleotide sequence: TGTGCCAGCACCCCGACAGGGGCTTCGGGGGCCAACGTCCTGACTTTC.

This clonotype was seen many times. The CDR3 nucleotides read TGCAGCGTTGCTACAGGCTCCTACGAGCAGTACTTC. Its protein is CSVATGSYEQYF. This chain uses TRBV29-1 with TRBJ2-7; TRBD1 is a possible D gene (5 bases). Germline CDR1 reads SQVTM; CDR2 reads ANQGSEA. V was cut by 4 bases and J by 0 bases, with 7 bases left in between. The CDR3 is 12 residues long.

This clonotype was seen many times. The V call is TRBV5-1, the J call TRBJ2-3; TRBD2 might be the D (6 bases). The germline V gene has CDR1 SGHRS and CDR2 YFSETQ. Trimming removed 2 bases from V and 4 bases from J, with 8 bases in between. The CDR3 extends over 13 amino acids. The CDR3 here is CASSLASADTQYF. The CDR3 nucleotides read TGCGCCAGCAGCTTAGCTAGCGCAGATACGCAGTATTTT.

In its sample, this clonotype was seen many times. CDR3 region: CASSQGDTSNQPQHF. The CDR3 DNA sequence: TGTGCCAGCAGCCAGGGGGACACCAGCAATCAGCCCCAGCATTTT. The V gene is TRBV4-2, the J gene TRBJ1-5; tentative D call: TRBD1 (6 bases). The germline V and J ends were trimmed by 3 bases and 1 base, with 10 bases remaining between them. The germline gives CDR1 LGHNA, CDR2 YNFKEQ. The CDR3 totals 15 residues.

The chain links TRBV6-1 to TRBJ2-7; D call uncertain. With 4 bases removed from V and 0 bases from J, the gap between germline ends came to 10 bases. CDR1 MNHNS and CDR2 SASEGT come from the germline V gene. CDR3 size: 14 residues. CDR3 residues: CASSADGYSYEQYF. The DNA for the CDR3 is TGTGCCAGCAGTGCCGACGGTTACTCCTACGAGCAGTACTTC.

This clonotype was counted between two and nine times. The chain employs TRBV7-2 and TRBJ2-7, with D tentatively TRBD2 (5 bases). V was shortened by 1 base and J by 0 bases, with 10 bases between the two germline ends. The CDR3 covers 15 residues. Looked up from germline, CDR1 is SGHTA and CDR2 is FQGNSA. The CDR3 is CASSLESGASYEQYF. CDR3 coding DNA: TGTGCCAGCAGCTTAGAGAGCGGTGCCTCCTACGAGCAGTACTTC.

The chain is built from TRBV20-1 and TRBJ2-1; 10 nucleotides match TRBD2. This CDR3 has 13 amino acids. The ends lost 6 bases at V and 8 bases at J; junction bases unmatched: 7. Germline V lookup: CDR1 DFQATT, CDR2 SNEGSKA (reference sequence). CDR3 protein: CSARLAGGHEQFF. CDR3 sequence (DNA): TGCAGTGCCAGACTAGCGGGTGGGCATGAGCAGTTCTTC.

The chain carries TRBV20-1 and TRBJ1-5, with TRBD1 identical over 7 bases. The CDR3 runs 18 residues. Germline lookup yields CDR1 DFQATT and CDR2 SNEGSKA (reference sequence). V was clipped by 4 bases and J by 3 bases; unmatched bases: 18. The CDR3: CSAKTGTRYTSFNQPQHF. DNA for the CDR3: TGCAGTGCTAAGACAGGGACCCGATATACTTCATTCAATCAGCCCCAGCATTTT.

This clonotype was detected only a few times. This chain joins TRBV20-1 and TRBJ1-1; 9 bases align to TRBD1. The CDR3 sequence is 14 residues long. The V gene's germline CDR1 is DFQATT and CDR2 SNEGSKA (reference sequence). V dropped 7 bases and J dropped 4; count of bases not matched to a gene: 10. The CDR3 loop is CSGIQGARGTEAFF. The CDR3 DNA is TGCAGTGGAATACAGGGGGCGCGGGGCACTGAAGCTTTCTTT.

This clonotype was picked up many times. The chain couples TRBV6-2 or TRBV6-3 to TRBJ1-5; D is undetermined. The CDR3 consists of 15 residues. Between the trimmed V and J ends, which lost 4 bases and 7 bases, there was a span of 17 bases. Germline CDR1 reads MNHEY; CDR2 reads SVGEGT. CDR3 sequence reads: CASSSLLGIGQPQHF. The CDR3, as DNA: TGTGCCAGCAGTTCCCTCTTGGGCATCGGGCAGCCCCAGCATTTT.

In this sample, this clonotype turned up a few times. The CDR3 coding sequence is TGCGCCAGCAGCTTGGATGGAACAGCCCGACACCCCACGGTAGGGCCCCAGCATTTT. This codes for CASSLDGTARHPTVGPQHF. The chain recombines TRBV5-1 with TRBJ1-5; the D is unclear. Per the germline V gene, CDR1 is SGHRS and CDR2 is YFSETQ. V was shortened by 0 bases and J by 9 bases, with 28 bases between the two germline ends. CDR3 length: 19 residues.